The 21 T cell receptor beta chains below come from one sample, sequenced in a study of T cells after yellow fever vaccination. TCRdb reprocessed the 5' RACE reads with MiXCR, giving one entry per CDR3 protein. The table has tens of thousands of distinct CDR3 sequences, around 7% seen once. The sequencing here drew on CD8+ T cells sorted from PBMCs, taken approximately 16 days after the first yellow fever vaccination. Source of these receptors: a man aged 18 to 29 who received the YFV17D yellow fever vaccine.

This clonotype was seen ten or more times. The rearrangement uses TRBV4-2 and TRBJ2-1, with TRBD2 as a possible D gene (7 bases). The CDR3 has 14 residues. Trimming removed 0 bases at V and 9 bases at J, with 12 bases between. Germline V gives CDR1 LGHNA, CDR2 YNFKEQ. CDR3 nucleotide sequence: TGTGCCAGCAGCCAAGATCGGGGGGCGCTTGAGCAGTTCTTC. It specifies CASSQDRGALEQFF.

This clonotype was recorded at least ten times. This chain connects TRBV18 to TRBJ1-1; D unresolved. The CDR3 is 12 residues long. The V gene's germline CDR1 is KGHSH and CDR2 LQKENI. The germline V and J ends were trimmed by 3 bases and 2 bases, with 4 bases remaining between them. The CDR3 region is CASSPDNTEAFF. In nucleotides, the CDR3 is TGTGCCAGCTCACCGGACAACACTGAAGCTTTCTTT.

CDR3 nucleotides: TGTGCCAGCAGTCCCTCGGGACCGGCCGTCCAATACGAGCAGTACGTC. Its translation: CASSPSGPAVQYEQYV. J is TRBJ2-7 and V is TRBV27, with D perhaps TRBD1 or TRBD2 (5 bases each). V was trimmed by 5 bases and J by 4 bases, leaving 21 bases between them. This CDR3 region has 16 residues. Germline CDR1 reads MNHEY; CDR2 reads SMNVEV (reference sequence).

This sequence joins TRBV2 and TRBJ2-2; D possibly uses TRBD1 or TRBD2 (6 bases each). The length of the CDR3 is 14 residues. Trimming shortened V by 7 bases and J by 5 bases, and 14 bases separated the two germline ends. CDR1 SNHLY and CDR2 FYNNEI come from the germline V gene. DNA for the CDR3: TGTGCCAGCACCGAAGGGGGGAGTACCGGGGAGCTGTTTTTT. Translation: CASTEGGSTGELFF.

This clonotype was observed a handful of times. CDR3 coding DNA: TGTGCCAGCAGCTTAGCGGGGGGGCCTCCCTACGAGCAGTACGTC. Its translation is CASSLAGGPPYEQYV. The chain links TRBV7-2 to TRBJ2-7; perhaps TRBD2 as D (7 bases). The CDR3 length is 15 residues. Germline assignment: CDR1 SGHTA and CDR2 FQGNSA. The V and J ends lost 0 bases and 2 bases respectively, with 11 bases between them.

This clonotype was recorded many times. The chain employs TRBV12-3 or TRBV12-4 and TRBJ2-2; 7 bases fit TRBD1. The CDR3 consists of 16 residues. The junction had 6 bases not matched to a gene; V was cut back by 1 base and J by 4 bases. As DNA, the CDR3 is TGTGCCAGCAGTTTAGTCCACAGGGGCGGCACCGGGGAGCTGTTTTTT. It specifies CASSLVHRGGTGELFF.

The sample holds many counts of this clonotype. The CDR3 DNA reads TGTGCCAGCAGCGGCCGGGACAGGGTCACATACGAGCAGTACTTC. It specifies CASSGRDRVTYEQYF. V gene TRBV7-8 combines with J gene TRBJ2-7; 9 nucleotides line up with TRBD1. This CDR3 is 15 amino acids long. Germline lookup yields CDR1 SGHVS and CDR2 FQNEAQ. V lost 5 bases, J lost 4 bases, and 9 bases stayed unmatched.

At least ten counts were recorded for this clonotype. The V and J genes are TRBV4-1 and TRBJ2-5; D gene uncertain. The V end was cut by 0 bases, the J end by 0 bases, with 8 bases between. The CDR3 sequence is 15 residues long. Looked up from germline, CDR1 is MGHRA and CDR2 is YSYEKL. The CDR3 region has the DNA TGCGCCAGCAGCCAAGATTCCAACTACCAAGAGACCCAGTACTTC. Amino acid sequence: CASSQDSNYQETQYF.

This clonotype appeared many times. The rearrangement uses TRBV6-5 and TRBJ1-5; 8 bases agree with TRBD1. V was pared by 6 bases and J by 7 bases, with 8 bases of the junction left unmatched. The CDR3 extends over 14 amino acids. In germline, CDR1 is MNHEY, CDR2 SVGAGI. The CDR3 loop is CASRGGTGWQPQHF. The CDR3 nucleotides are TGTGCCAGCAGAGGCGGGACAGGCTGGCAGCCCCAGCATTTT.

This clonotype was found a few times. J is TRBJ2-4 and V is TRBV9; 8 bases map to TRBD2. In germline, CDR1 is SGDLS, CDR2 YYNGEE. CDR3 length: 15 amino acids. Germline trimming cut 4 bases from V and 0 bases from J; bases unmatched to any gene: 3. The CDR3 bases are TGTGCCAGCAGCCCGGGGGGGGTAGCCAAAAACATTCAGTACTTC. It translates to CASSPGGVAKNIQYF.

The table lists this clonotype with many counts. V is TRBV7-6 and J is TRBJ2-1, with TRBD1 matching 9 bases. CDR1 is SGHVS, CDR2 FNYEAQ, per germline. The trim removed 5 bases at V and 4 bases at J, leaving 12 bases unmatched. CDR3 length: 17 amino acids. The CDR3 DNA is TGTGCCAGCAGCCCCTCGCCTCGGGACAGGGCATACAATGAGCAGTTCTTC. This codes for CASSPSPRDRAYNEQFF. The entire variable domain, with the rest obtained from reference TRBV7-6 and TRBJ2-1, is as follows: GAGVSQSPRYKVTKRGQDVALRCDPISGHVSLYWYRQALGQGPEFLTYFNYEAQQDKSGLPNDRFSAERPEGSISTLTIQRTEQRDSAMYRCASSPSPRDRAYNEQFFGPGTRLTVL.

There are many counts of this clonotype. The chain is built from TRBV7-2 and TRBJ2-5, with D maybe TRBD2 (5 bases). The V end lost 5 bases, the J end lost 5 bases, and 24 bases lay between the germline ends. The CDR3 consists of 17 residues. Per the germline V gene, CDR1 is SGHTA and CDR2 is FQGNSA. The CDR3 nucleotides read TGTGCCAGCAGCCACTACCTGTTACTAGAAGGTGGGGAGACCCAGTACTTC. The encoded protein is CASSHYLLLEGGETQYF.

V and J are TRBV3-1 and TRBJ2-7; possibly TRBD1 for D (6 bases). The germline V gene has CDR1 LGHDT and CDR2 YNNKEL (reference sequence). With 2 bases removed from V and 2 bases from J, the gap between germline ends came to 10 bases. This CDR3 has 14 amino acids. In nucleotides, the CDR3 is TGTGCCAGCAGCCAATTCGACAGGACCTACGAGCAGTACGTC. It encodes CASSQFDRTYEQYV.

This clonotype was seen ten or more times. The V call is TRBV9, the J call TRBJ2-1; D is perhaps TRBD1 (6 bases). CDR1 is SGDLS, CDR2 YYNGEE, per germline. The V and J ends lost 0 bases and 2 bases respectively, with 6 bases between them. The CDR3 is 14 residues long. CDR3 protein: CASSVDRAYNEQFF. CDR3 DNA sequence: TGTGCCAGCAGCGTAGACAGGGCCTACAATGAGCAGTTCTTC. The full variable domain, its missing parts supplied by reference TRBV9 and TRBJ2-1, is DSGVTQTPKHLITATGQRVTLRCSPRSGDLSVYWYQQSLDQGLQFLIQYYNGEERAKGNILERFSAQQFPDLHSELNLSSLELGDSALYFCASSVDRAYNEQFFGPGTRLTVL.

There are many counts of this clonotype. The V and J genes are TRBV12-3 or TRBV12-4 and TRBJ2-1, with TRBD2 as a possible D gene (6 bases). V lost 5 bases and J 4 bases, leaving 9 bases between the germline ends. The CDR3 consists of 13 residues. The DNA for the CDR3 is TGTGCCAGCAGTGCGGGACTTTACAATGAGCAGTTCTTC. Encoded protein: CASSAGLYNEQFF.

Of note for this clonotype: A much larger clone sits a single nucleotide away, making a read error possible. The rearrangement joins TRBV9 to TRBJ2-5; 7 nucleotides agree with TRBD2. Germline trimming cut 5 bases from V and 7 bases from J; bases unmatched to any gene: 5. Germline values: CDR1 SGDLS, CDR2 YYNGEE. The CDR3 contains 12 residues. This CDR3 is CASSPGGGTQYF. The CDR3, as DNA: TGTGCCAGCAGTCCGGGGGGAGGGACCCAGTACTTC.

At least ten counts were recorded for this clonotype. This chain joins TRBV5-6 and TRBJ2-1; 7 nucleotides align to TRBD2. This CDR3 contains 13 residues. CDR1 and CDR2 (germline): SGHDT, YYEEEE. V dropped 7 bases and J dropped 6; count of bases not matched to a gene: 7. The CDR3 sequence: CASSTWGGNEQFF. DNA for the CDR3: TGTGCCAGCTCAACCTGGGGGGGCAATGAGCAGTTCTTC.

The chain carries TRBV4-1 and TRBJ2-3, with 10 bases matching TRBD1. Trimming took 1 base from V and 4 from J; bases not matched to a gene: 8. Germline V CDR1 and CDR2: MGHRA, YSYEKL. The CDR3 extends over 17 amino acids. This CDR3 reads CASSQAGYGQGADTQYF. The DNA for the CDR3 is TGCGCCAGCAGCCAAGCGGGGTATGGACAGGGGGCAGATACGCAGTATTTT.

The sample holds a few counts of this clonotype. This chain links TRBV20-1 with TRBJ2-3; 11 positions match TRBD2. CDR3 size: 16 residues. J was trimmed by 2 bases and V by 4 bases; bases with no gene match: 8. CDR1 and CDR2 from the germline V gene are DFQATT and SNEGSKA (reference sequence). CDR3 residues: CSAISGGAPTTDTQYF. The CDR3 bases are TGCAGTGCTATTAGCGGGGGGGCCCCTACCACAGATACGCAGTATTTT.

This clonotype was counted only a few times. The chain uses TRBV4-3 and TRBJ1-2; a weak D match, TRBD1 (5 bases). V shed 0 bases and J shed 1 base, with 12 bases lying between them. The germline V gene encodes CDR1 LGHNA and CDR2 YSLEER. This CDR3 region has 16 residues. In DNA, the CDR3 is TGCGCCAGCAGCCAAGAGGGGGGAGGCCTTAACTATGGCTACACCTTC. It codes for CASSQEGGGLNYGYTF.

The CDR3 coding sequence is TGTGCCAGCAGTGGGCGAGCGGGGAATCAGCCCCAGCATTTT. Translation: CASSGRAGNQPQHF. The rearrangement links TRBV2 to TRBJ1-5; D gene ambiguous. CDR1 is SNHLY and CDR2 is FYNNEI in the germline V gene. V was cut by 4 bases and J by 4 bases, with 11 bases left in between. The CDR3 is made up of 14 amino acids.